This TCR beta chain was identified during a study of cytomegalovirus exposure and HLA in healthy donors. With 60 Vbeta and 13 Jbeta primers, the PCR was carried out. Clones were read by immunoSEQ multiplex PCR, and TCRdb kept only the in-frame ones, dropping some. Among around 200,000 clones listed, roughly four fifths were seen once. Between the trimmed V and J ends, which lost 3 bases and 4 bases, there was a span of 12 bases. The length of the CDR3 is 14 residues. The germline V gene has CDR1 SGHTA and CDR2 FQGNSA. The sequenced material came from PBMCs. The chain combines TRBV7-2 with TRBJ2-5; weak D call: TRBD2 (5 bases). This clonotype was sampled from a man aged 50-59 years in good health and CMV-seronegative. The CDR3 DNA is TGTGCCAGCAGCTTGGCTGGAGAGGGAGAGACCCAGTACTTC. Its protein product is CASSLAGEGETQYF.